The 9 T cell receptor beta chains below come from one sample, sequenced in a study of memory CD4+ T cells and cytomegalovirus serostatus. The sort gate was single viable CD3+CD4+CD8-CD45RO+ cells for memory CD4+ T cells. Here immunoSEQ multiplex PCR was the method, and the copy in TCRdb shows in-frame clones only, minus some. The sample holds roughly 49,000 clones, 70% to 85% seen once. The specimen sequenced was memory CD4+ T cells from blood. The receptors shown here come from an adult in good health and CMV-seronegative.

The chain couples TRBV5-4 to TRBJ2-1, with 8 nucleotides matching TRBD2. After removal of 4 bases from V and 5 bases from J, the junction contained 8 bases not matched to a gene. This CDR3 comprises 15 residues. The germline V gene encodes CDR1 SGHNT and CDR2 YYREEE (reference sequence). CDR3 sequence reads: CASSPRGGMNNEQFF. DNA of the CDR3: TGTGCCAGCAGCCCTCGGGGGGGCATGAACAATGAGCAGTTCTTC.

CDR3 amino acids: CASSQPEDRANTGELFF. The CDR3 bases are TGCGCCAGCAGCCAGCCCGAGGACAGAGCTAACACCGGGGAGCTGTTTTTT. The genes are TRBV5-1 and TRBJ2-2, with a tentative D call TRBD1 (6 bases). The CDR3 has 17 amino acids. With 4 bases removed from V and 2 bases from J, the gap between germline ends came to 18 bases. Germline V gives CDR1 SGHRS, CDR2 YFSETQ.

The chain joins TRBV2 to TRBJ1-6, with D hard to call. The germline V gene encodes CDR1 SNHLY and CDR2 FYNNEI. The CDR3 is made up of 14 amino acids. Trimming removed 5 bases at V and 6 bases at J, with 11 bases between. The CDR3 DNA reads TGTGCCAGCAGTCCGACGGCTATTAATTCACCCCTCCACTTT. Its translation is CASSPTAINSPLHF.

V gene TRBV7-2 combines with J gene TRBJ2-2; D is unclear. Between the trimmed V and J ends, which lost 5 bases and 2 bases, there was a span of 9 bases. Germline V lookup: CDR1 SGHTA, CDR2 FQGNSA. The CDR3 has 14 residues. The chain's CDR3 is CASSPPLNTGELFF. The CDR3 DNA is TGTGCCAGCAGCCCCCCCTTAAACACCGGGGAGCTGTTTTTT.

The rearrangement uses TRBV30 and TRBJ1-6; D possibly corresponds to TRBD1 (6 bases). Germline CDR1 GTSNPN, CDR2 SVGIG (reference sequence). The V end lost 3 bases, the J end lost 7 bases, and 10 bases lay between the germline ends. The CDR3 runs to 13 residues. DNA for the CDR3: TGTGCCTGGAGAGGCCAGGGGAATTCACCCCTCCACTTT. This codes for CAWRGQGNSPLHF.

This clone occurred a few times. The V gene is TRBV29-1, the J gene TRBJ1-2; D is unresolved. V lost 3 bases to trimming and J lost 8 bases, with 10 bases between them. CDR1 and CDR2 (germline): SQVTM, ANQGSEA. The CDR3 is made up of 11 amino acids. CDR3 loop: CSVDRTSGYTF. As DNA, the CDR3 is TGCAGCGTTGATCGGACCTCCGGCTACACCTTC. The full variable domain, its missing parts supplied by reference TRBV29-1 and TRBJ1-2, is SAVISQKPSRDICQRGTSLTIQCQVDSQVTMMFWYRQQPGQSLTLIATANQGSEATYESGFVIDKFPISRPNLTFSTLTVSNMSPEDSSIYLCSVDRTSGYTFGSGTRLTVV.

V gene TRBV5-4 combines with J gene TRBJ1-2; 7 positions match TRBD1. V trimming: 0 bases; J trimming: 7 bases; junction bases outside the gene matches: 6. Per germline, CDR1 SGHNT and CDR2 YYREEE (reference sequence). The CDR3 is made up of 14 amino acids. The CDR3 DNA follows: TGTGCCAGCAGCTTGGGGGACAGAGCCTTTGGCTACACCTTC. Translation gives CASSLGDRAFGYTF.

This clone was counted a few times. The junction and the germline gene differ at one end; a read error may be behind it. This chain connects TRBV29-1 to TRBJ2-1; D is possibly TRBD1 (5 bases). There are 12 residues in the CDR3. Germline loops: CDR1 SQVTM, CDR2 ANQGSEA. The CDR3 DNA sequence: TGCAGCGCTGAATCGACAGTCCCGGGGCAGTTCTTC. The encoded protein is CSAESTVPGQFF.

In DNA form, the CDR3 reads TGTGCCAGCTCCTCCAGGGGGTCTTCCTACGAGCAGTACTTC. Translating gives CASSSRGSSYEQYF. The rearrangement links TRBV18 to TRBJ2-7, with 7 bases aligning to TRBD1. The CDR3 is 14 residues long. Germline trimming cut 6 bases from V and 1 base from J; bases unmatched to any gene: 6. Looked up from germline, CDR1 is KGHSH and CDR2 is LQKENI.